The clone carrying this T cell receptor beta chain was seen a handful of times. Its antigen remains unknown. Thawed PBMCs were FACS-sorted into unstimulated CD4+CD25+CD127- regulatory T cells, CD4+CD25- non-regulatory cells, CD4 and CD8 cells. This entry belongs to a study of Tregs in tolerant kidney transplant recipients. Study-wide points: This study did not directly address biological reproducibility.

This CDR3 is built from 15 residues. Clones were read by immunoSEQ multiplex PCR, and TCRdb kept only the in-frame ones, dropping some. The sample has 68,000 or so clones; 65% to 85% are singletons. The sequencing input was CD4+ T cells from blood. The receptor's source is a human donor in good health. The chain is built from TRBV21-1 and TRBJ2-7; TRBD2 is the table's D call, not checked against the DNA. TRBV21-1 is a listed pseudogene. The CDR3 coding sequence is TGTGCCAGCAGCACCCGGGACTCTTACTCCTACGAGCAGTACTTC. This codes for CASSTRDSYSYEQYF.